The 23 T cell receptor beta chains below all came from one sample that was sequenced in a study of T cell changes during pregnancy in multiple sclerosis. Repertoires were generated with immunoSEQ multiplex PCR, while TCRdb's copy carries only in-frame clones and drops some. Of about 70,000 clones in the sample, around 94% were seen once. The sequences come from peripheral blood, collected in the third trimester of pregnancy. Every receptor here comes from a female donor with multiple sclerosis, enrolled in a pregnancy study.

V is TRBV11-2 and J is TRBJ2-7; D ambiguous. CDR1 and CDR2 (germline): SGHAT, FQNNGV. The V end lost 5 bases, the J end lost 0 bases, and 14 bases lay between the germline ends. The CDR3 covers 15 residues. The CDR3 reads CASSPLSLSSYEQYF. The DNA of the CDR3 is TGTGCCAGCAGCCCCCTTTCCCTCAGCTCCTACGAGCAGTACTTC.

The rearrangement uses TRBV25-1 and TRBJ2-1; weak D call: TRBD2 (6 bases). The CDR3 runs 15 residues. V was clipped by 4 bases and J by 4 bases, with 14 bases between them. The germline gives CDR1 MGHDK, CDR2 SYGVNS. This CDR3 reads CASSAWGEEYNEQFF. The DNA of the CDR3 is TGTGCCAGCAGTGCCTGGGGGGAAGAATACAATGAGCAGTTCTTC.

This clone was recorded only once. The chain joins TRBV7-3 to TRBJ1-1; D ambiguous. CDR1 and CDR2 (germline): SGHTA, FQGTGA. The V end lost 5 bases, the J end lost 3 bases, and 13 bases lay between the germline ends. CDR3 size: 14 residues. CDR3 in DNA: TGTGCCAGCAGCCCTACCGACACAGACACTGAAGCTTTCTTT. As protein: CASSPTDTDTEAFF.

The V and J genes are TRBV7-3 and TRBJ1-1; maybe TRBD1 (6 bases). The CDR3 runs to 13 residues. V lost 0 bases to trimming and J lost 7 bases, with 9 bases between them. CDR1 is SGHTA, CDR2 FQGTGA, per germline. The CDR3 spells CASSLTRGSEAFF. CDR3 nucleotide sequence: TGTGCCAGCAGCTTAACAAGGGGGAGTGAAGCTTTCTTT.

The chain combines TRBV6-5 with TRBJ1-1; 7 nucleotides align to TRBD1. This CDR3 contains 14 residues. V lost 7 bases and J lost 7; bases outside the gene matches: 12. Germline V CDR1 and CDR2: MNHEY, SVGAGI. The DNA for the CDR3 is TGTGCCAGCACCCCTAGGGGGCGGCCGCTTGAAGCTTTCTTT. Its protein product is CASTPRGRPLEAFF.

The chain couples TRBV4-1 to TRBJ1-2, with 8 bases identical to TRBD1. The V and J ends lost 0 bases and 8 bases, in that order; junction bases with no gene match: 5. CDR1 is MGHRA and CDR2 is YSYEKL in the germline V gene. The CDR3 spans 14 residues. CDR3 region: CASSQEDRAGGYTF. CDR3 DNA sequence: TGCGCCAGCAGCCAAGAGGACAGGGCCGGGGGCTACACCTTC.

The rearrangement joins TRBV18 to TRBJ2-2, with a weak D call TRBD1 (5 bases). Germline lookup yields CDR1 KGHSH and CDR2 LQKENI. The CDR3 is 14 amino acids. Trimming cost V 8 bases and J 8 bases, with 18 bases left between them. CDR3 in amino acids: CASARTILGGELFF. CDR3 DNA: TGTGCCAGCGCCCGGACAATCCTTGGGGGGGAGCTGTTTTTT.

The chain is built from TRBV9 and TRBJ2-6; 9 bases fit TRBD1. The ends lost 3 bases at V and 1 base at J; junction bases unmatched: 5. Germline V lookup: CDR1 SGDLS, CDR2 YYNGEE. The CDR3 contains 17 residues. The DNA of the CDR3 is TGTGCCAGCAGCGCCGGGGACAGGGCGTCTGGGGCCAACGTCCTGACTTTC. Its protein product is CASSAGDRASGANVLTF. The complete variable domain, with remaining parts taken from reference TRBV9 and TRBJ2-6, reads DSGVTQTPKHLITATGQRVTLRCSPRSGDLSVYWYQQSLDQGLQFLIQYYNGEERAKGNILERFSAQQFPDLHSELNLSSLELGDSALYFCASSAGDRASGANVLTFGAGSRLTVL.

The chain uses TRBV7-9 and TRBJ1-2; 7 bases match TRBD1. The germline V gene encodes CDR1 SEHNR and CDR2 FQNEAQ (reference sequence). This CDR3 spans 14 amino acids. The V gene end was trimmed by 5 bases and the J gene end by 7 bases; junction bases not matched to a gene: 10. The CDR3 loop reads CASSLAQGNGGYTF. CDR3 coding DNA: TGTGCCAGCAGCCTGGCACAGGGGAATGGTGGCTACACCTTC. The whole variable domain, remainder taken from reference TRBV7-9 and TRBJ1-2, is DTGVSQNPRHKITKRGQNVTFRCDPISEHNRLYWYRQTLGQGPEFLTYFQNEAQLEKSRLLSDRFSAERPKGSFSTLEIQRTEQGDSAMYLCASSLAQGNGGYTFGSGTRLTVV.

This clone appeared a single time. The chain couples TRBV4-3 to TRBJ1-2, with 11 bases matching TRBD1. Trimming cost V 4 bases and J 4 bases; bases outside gene matches: 8. Germline V gene sequence: CDR1 LGHNA, CDR2 YSLEER. This CDR3 region has 16 residues. CDR3 region: CASSRGQGALAYGYTF. CDR3 DNA: TGCGCCAGCAGCCGTGGACAGGGGGCGCTGGCCTATGGCTACACCTTC.

The DNA of the CDR3 is TGTGCCAGCAGCCCGCAAGGGGGAGCAACCCAAGAGACCCAGTACTTC. Translation gives CASSPQGGATQETQYF. The chain combines TRBV4-2 with TRBJ2-5; TRBD1 might be the D (6 bases). The CDR3 sequence is 16 residues long. Germline V gene sequence: CDR1 LGHNA, CDR2 YNFKEQ. V shed 4 bases and J shed 1 base, with 16 bases lying between them.

This chain uses TRBV14 with TRBJ2-7; 8 positions agree with TRBD2. CDR3 size: 15 residues. Germline CDR1 is SGHDN and CDR2 is FVKESK. J was trimmed by 4 bases and V by 3 bases; bases with no gene match: 8. The chain's CDR3 is CASSHGGGLQYEQYF. The CDR3 DNA is TGTGCCAGCAGCCACGGCGGGGGGCTACAGTACGAGCAGTACTTC.

This clone was found once. V usage is TRBV27 and J usage is TRBJ1-5; 8 bases agree with TRBD1. The junction had 8 bases not matched to a gene; V was cut back by 5 bases and J by 2 bases. The CDR3 runs 16 residues. CDR1 is MNHEY and CDR2 is SMNVEV in the germline V gene (reference sequence). This chain's CDR3 is CASSPGTGSGNQPQHF. The CDR3, as DNA: TGTGCCAGCAGTCCAGGGACAGGTTCGGGCAATCAGCCCCAGCATTTT.

The genes are TRBV4-3 and TRBJ2-7, with D tentatively TRBD1 (5 bases). The germline V and J ends were trimmed by 4 bases and 7 bases, with 14 bases remaining between them. Per the germline V gene, CDR1 is LGHNA and CDR2 is YSLEER. This CDR3 is 13 amino acids long. The CDR3, as DNA: TGCGCCAGCAGCCCCCTCCCGGCAGGGGAGCAGTACTTC. It specifies CASSPLPAGEQYF.

In this sample, this clone turned up once. The gene calls are TRBV27 and TRBJ2-5; 8 bases are shared with TRBD1. Germline-derived CDR1 and CDR2 are MNHEY and SMNVEV (reference sequence). The CDR3 contains 16 residues. V lost 3 bases, J lost 5 bases, and 11 bases stayed unmatched. CDR3 sequence reads: CASSLRGRGLWETQYF. In DNA form, the CDR3 reads TGTGCCAGCAGTTTGAGGGGCAGGGGGCTGTGGGAGACCCAGTACTTC.

This CDR3 reads CASSRRPGLEMGANVLTF. The CDR3, as DNA: TGCGCCAGCAGCCGTCGTCCAGGACTTGAGATGGGGGCCAACGTCCTGACTTTC. The chain is built from TRBV5-1 and TRBJ2-6; maybe TRBD2 (5 bases). The CDR3 has 18 amino acids. The germline gives CDR1 SGHRS, CDR2 YFSETQ. The V end lost 4 bases, the J end lost 4 bases, and 21 bases lay between the germline ends.

The chain combines TRBV21-1 with TRBJ1-2. TRBV21-1 is reported as a pseudogene. The CDR3 sequence is 13 residues long. The CDR3 here is CASSSTRGGGYTF. In DNA form, the CDR3 reads TGTGCCAGCAGCTCGACCCGGGGGGGTGGCTACACCTTC.

The sample holds a few counts of this clone. The V call is TRBV30, the J call TRBJ1-5; D may be TRBD1 (5 bases). Deletions cut 1 base from V and 6 bases from J, with 13 bases between. Germline V lookup: CDR1 GTSNPN, CDR2 SVGIG (reference sequence). CDR3 length: 14 amino acids. CDR3 residues: CAWSGGLLGQPQHF. CDR3 sequence (DNA): TGTGCCTGGAGTGGGGGACTGCTAGGTCAGCCCCAGCATTTT.

The V gene is TRBV19, the J gene TRBJ2-5; 10 bases are shared with TRBD1. Germline trimming cut 9 bases from V and 2 bases from J; bases unmatched to any gene: 6. This CDR3 has 14 residues. CDR1 is LNHDA and CDR2 is SQIVND in the germline V gene (reference sequence). The CDR3: CASTDRGRQETQYF. The CDR3 nucleotides read TGTGCCAGCACCGACAGGGGGCGGCAAGAGACCCAGTACTTC.

The chain carries TRBV5-1 and TRBJ1-1; 9 nucleotides align to TRBD1. CDR3 size: 16 residues. With V trimmed by 4 bases and J by 4 bases, 11 bases remained unmatched. The germline gives CDR1 SGHRS, CDR2 YFSETQ. In nucleotides, the CDR3 is TGCGCCAGCAGCCGACAGGGGGGGGAAATTTTCACTGAAGCTTTCTTT. It codes for CASSRQGGEIFTEAFF. Filled out from reference TRBV5-1 and TRBJ1-1, the complete variable domain reads KAGVTQTPRYLIKTRGQQVTLSCSPISGHRSVSWYQQTPGQGLQFLFEYFSETQRNKGNFPGRFSGRQFSNSRSEMNVSTLELGDSALYLCASSRQGGEIFTEAFFGQGTRLTVV.

This chain uses TRBV28 with TRBJ1-2; 7 bases agree with TRBD1. The CDR3 has 12 residues. The junction had 7 bases not matched to a gene; V was cut back by 10 bases and J by 5 bases. Germline V CDR1 and CDR2: MDHEN, SYDVKM. CDR3 protein: CATSTGEYGYTF. CDR3 coding DNA: TGTGCCACCTCAACAGGGGAGTATGGCTACACCTTC.

The genes are TRBV19 and TRBJ2-3, with TRBD2 as a possible D gene (7 bases). Germline CDR1 is LNHDA and CDR2 is SQIVND (reference sequence). V lost 9 bases and J lost 2, with 12 bases in between. This CDR3 has 13 residues. The CDR3 coding sequence is TGTGCCAGCCGGGGGGCGCCCACAGATACGCAGTATTTT. This encodes CASRGAPTDTQYF.

The rearrangement links TRBV19 to TRBJ2-1; maybe TRBD2 (7 bases). The germline V gene has CDR1 LNHDA and CDR2 SQIVND (reference sequence). This CDR3 contains 14 residues. Trimming cost V 7 bases and J 9 bases, with 19 bases left between them. CDR3 in DNA: TGTGCCAGTATGGAGGGGGGGGCCGGGGGTGAGCAGTTCTTC. Its protein product is CASMEGGAGGEQFF.